The 27 T cell receptor beta chains below come from one sample, sequenced in a study of cytomegalovirus exposure and HLA in healthy donors (dated 2017 in TCRdb). Library preparation used the immunoSEQ multiplex PCR assay. For the multiplex PCR, a mixture combining 60 forward primers for TCR Vbeta segments and 13 reverse primers for TCR Jbeta segments was used. TCRdb limited this immuneACCESS table to in-frame rearrangements with V and J called. A share of clones is missing; checked studies link under half to unresolved V genes, and the rest is unexplained. The table kept for this sample lists about 88,000 clones. The ten largest account for more than 5.5% of the sample. Material for sequencing was PBMCs. These receptors originate from a girl aged 10-17 years in good health and CMV-seropositive.

The chain has TRBV7-9 and TRBJ1-1; TRBD1 might be the D (6 bases). CDR1 is SEHNR, CDR2 FQNEAQ, per germline (reference sequence). CDR3 size: 12 residues. Deletions cut 4 bases from V and 7 bases from J, with 10 bases between. CDR3 loop: CASSSDRLEAFF. CDR3 nucleotide sequence: TGTGCCAGCAGCTCGGACAGACTTGAAGCTTTCTTT.

V is TRBV5-1 and J is TRBJ1-6, with no clear D. V was clipped by 4 bases and J by 9 bases, with 17 bases between them. The CDR3 has 15 residues. Germline CDR1 and CDR2: SGHRS and YFSETQ. CDR3 sequence reads: CASSIRMAGGSPLHF. DNA for the CDR3: TGCGCCAGCAGCATCCGTATGGCCGGCGGTTCACCCCTCCACTTT.

V is TRBV2 and J is TRBJ1-1; D is unresolved. The V end was cut by 7 bases, the J end by 1 base, with 13 bases between. Germline-derived CDR1 and CDR2 are SNHLY and FYNNEI. The CDR3 covers 14 residues. CDR3 sequence reads: CASKLERSNTEAFF. The CDR3, as DNA: TGTGCCAGCAAATTAGAACGGTCGAACACTGAAGCTTTCTTT.

DNA of the CDR3: TGCGCCAGCAGCCAACTAGCGGGGGGCTCTGGGGCCAACGTCCTGACTTTC. Translation gives CASSQLAGGSGANVLTF. The V and J genes are TRBV4-3 and TRBJ2-6, with 11 bases matching TRBD2. The CDR3 runs to 17 residues. CDR1 LGHNA and CDR2 YSLEER come from the germline V gene. V lost 2 bases to trimming and J lost 0 bases; unmatched junction nucleotides: 0.

This chain joins TRBV30 and TRBJ1-2; weak D call: TRBD1 (6 bases). Trimming pared 4 bases from V and 4 bases from J, leaving 13 bases between. Germline CDR1 reads GTSNPN; CDR2 reads SVGIG (reference sequence). The CDR3 has 13 residues. CDR3 region: CAWNTGGVYGYTF. The CDR3 DNA is TGTGCCTGGAATACTGGGGGCGTCTATGGCTACACCTTC. Combining the CDR3 with reference TRBV30 and TRBJ1-2 gives the whole variable domain SQTIHQWPATLVQPVGSPLSLECTVEGTSNPNLYWYRQAAGRGLQLLFYSVGIGQISSEVPQNLSASRPQDRQFILSSKKLLLSDSGFYLCAWNTGGVYGYTFGSGTRLTVV.

For the CDR3, the DNA is TGTGCCAGCAGCTTAGAGGGGGACAATAATTCACCCCTCCACTTT. Translating gives CASSLEGDNNSPLHF. The genes are TRBV7-2 and TRBJ1-6; weak D call: TRBD1 (6 bases). CDR3 length equals 15 residues. With 1 base removed from V and 5 bases from J, the gap between germline ends came to 9 bases. Germline lookup yields CDR1 SGHTA and CDR2 FQGNSA.

The chain carries TRBV23-1 and TRBJ1-1; D is possibly TRBD1 (5 bases). TRBV23-1 qualifies as an ORF whose function is uncertain. Trimming stripped 4 bases from V and 1 base from J, with 10 bases between. The CDR3 spans 14 residues. CDR3 region: CASSRQRGNTEAFF. CDR3 nucleotide sequence: TGCGCCAGCAGTCGTCAAAGGGGGAACACTGAAGCTTTCTTT.

On this clone: The junction departs from germline at one end; a sequencing error may be responsible. Other DNA sequences within the sample encode an identical CDR3. V is TRBV2 and J is TRBJ1-5; no clear D. CDR3 length: 16 residues. The germline gives CDR1 SNHLY, CDR2 FYNNEI. This CDR3 reads CASRGGVDYEDQPQHF. Written as DNA, the CDR3 is TGTGCCAGCAGGGGAGGAGTGGACTACGAAGATCAGCCCCAGCACTTT.

The chain has TRBV28 and TRBJ1-1; D is perhaps TRBD1 (6 bases). Germline loops: CDR1 MDHEN, CDR2 SYDVKM. Trimming removed 8 bases at V and 1 base at J, with 17 bases between. The CDR3 spans 15 residues. The CDR3 loop is CASVTGRGGNTEAFF. The CDR3 nucleotides are TGTGCCAGCGTGACAGGACGGGGGGGGAACACTGAAGCTTTCTTT.

The chain combines TRBV27 with TRBJ2-7; 9 bases fit TRBD1. CDR1 is MNHEY, CDR2 SMNVEV, per germline (reference sequence). CDR3 size: 15 residues. Unmatched junction bases numbered 5, after V lost 3 bases and J lost 2 bases. CDR3 DNA sequence: TGTGCCAGCAGTTTTTTAGGACAGGGGACCTACGAGCAGTACTTC. Protein: CASSFLGQGTYEQYF.

The chain couples TRBV28 to TRBJ2-7; possible D gene TRBD2, 6 bases. Between the trimmed V and J ends, which lost 5 bases and 3 bases, there was a span of 17 bases. CDR1 is MDHEN, CDR2 SYDVKM, per germline. This CDR3 is built from 15 residues. CDR3 nucleotide sequence: TGTGCCAGCAGTGTAGGGAGGTCCTCGGGCTACGAGCAGTACGTC. The encoded protein is CASSVGRSSGYEQYV.

The V and J genes are TRBV13 and TRBJ2-3, with TRBD2 identical over 14 bases. The CDR3 is 18 residues long. CDR1 and CDR2 from the germline V gene are PRHDT and FYEKMQ (reference sequence). The V gene end was trimmed by 3 bases and the J gene end by 2 bases; junction bases not matched to a gene: 7. This CDR3 is CASSFRTSGGPDTDTQYF. The CDR3 bases are TGTGCCAGCAGCTTCCGGACTAGCGGGGGGCCTGACACAGATACGCAGTATTTT.

The chain joins TRBV6-5 to TRBJ2-4; D perhaps matches TRBD2 (6 bases). This CDR3 region has 16 residues. V lost 0 bases and J lost 1, with 10 bases in between. The germline CDR1 and CDR2 sequences are MNHEY and SVGAGI. CDR3 sequence (DNA): TGTGCCAGCAGTTACTCGGAGGGTTTCGCCAAAAACATTCAGTACTTC. It codes for CASSYSEGFAKNIQYF.

The genes are TRBV7-6 and TRBJ2-1; possible D gene TRBD2, 6 bases. CDR3 length equals 13 residues. CDR1 SGHVS and CDR2 FNYEAQ come from the germline V gene. Trimming shortened V by 3 bases and J by 4 bases, and 7 bases separated the two germline ends. The CDR3 bases are TGTGCCAGCAGCTTTGGGGGGTACAATGAGCAGTTCTTC. Encoded protein: CASSFGGYNEQFF.

The chain recombines TRBV5-1 with TRBJ2-3; the D gene is possibly TRBD2 (6 bases). The CDR3 spans 14 residues. V dropped 0 bases and J dropped 5 bases, with 10 bases sitting between them. The germline V gene encodes CDR1 SGHRS and CDR2 YFSETQ. The CDR3: CASSLELAEDTQYF. The CDR3, as DNA: TGCGCCAGCAGCTTGGAACTAGCAGAAGATACGCAGTATTTT.

The chain employs TRBV7-6 and TRBJ2-3, with 12 bases lining up with TRBD2. Germline CDR1 SGHVS, CDR2 FNYEAQ. The CDR3 totals 16 residues. J was trimmed by 3 bases and V by 1 base; bases with no gene match: 2. The DNA of the CDR3 is TGTGCCAGCAGCTTAGACCTAGCGGGGGGGACAGATACGCAGTATTTT. Amino acids: CASSLDLAGGTDTQYF.

The chain recombines TRBV11-3 with TRBJ2-4; the D gene is possibly TRBD1 (5 bases). This CDR3 has 15 amino acids. V dropped 4 bases and J dropped 2 bases, with 12 bases sitting between them. Germline CDR1 is SGHNT and CDR2 is YENEEA. The CDR3 is CASSSPQGPKNIQYF. The DNA for the CDR3 is TGTGCCAGCAGCTCCCCTCAGGGTCCCAAAAACATTCAGTACTTC.

The chain recombines TRBV7-2 with TRBJ1-5, with D perhaps TRBD1 (6 bases). V was trimmed by 5 bases and J by 4 bases, leaving 15 bases between them. The germline gives CDR1 SGHTA, CDR2 FQGNSA. The CDR3 sequence is 15 residues long. CDR3 amino acids: CASSITGKGNQPQHF. DNA of the CDR3: TGTGCCAGCAGCATAACAGGGAAGGGAAATCAGCCCCAGCATTTT.

The CDR3 nucleotides are TGCGCCAGCAGCCAAGGGGCATTAGCCAAAAACATTCAGTACTTC. It translates to CASSQGALAKNIQYF. This chain uses TRBV4-1 with TRBJ2-4; D gene uncertain. CDR3 length: 15 amino acids. The V gene's germline CDR1 is MGHRA and CDR2 YSYEKL. Trimming shortened V by 1 base and J by 0 bases, and 7 bases separated the two germline ends.

The rearrangement uses TRBV5-4 and TRBJ1-2; no firm D call. CDR1 is SGHNT, CDR2 YYREEE, per germline (reference sequence). The V end was cut by 2 bases, the J end by 3 bases, with 11 bases between. The CDR3 loop spans 14 amino acids. The CDR3 DNA reads TGTGCCAGCAGCTTCGGGGATCCATACTATGGCTACACCTTC. The encoded protein is CASSFGDPYYGYTF.

The chain carries TRBV5-1 and TRBJ2-1; a weak D match, TRBD2 (5 bases). Trimming removed 3 bases at V and 4 bases at J, with 14 bases between. Germline CDR1 and CDR2: SGHRS and YFSETQ. This CDR3 has 15 amino acids. CDR3 sequence: CASSSPEGSYNEQFF. CDR3 coding DNA: TGCGCCAGCAGCTCCCCAGAAGGGAGTTACAATGAGCAGTTCTTC.

This chain connects TRBV28 to TRBJ1-1; D not resolved. Trimming removed 4 bases at V and 1 base at J, with 10 bases between. This CDR3 has 14 residues. The germline CDR1 and CDR2 sequences are MDHEN and SYDVKM. The CDR3: CASSSIRENTEAFF. CDR3 in DNA: TGTGCCAGCAGTTCCATACGGGAGAACACTGAAGCTTTCTTT. Full variable domain (missing parts from reference TRBV28 and TRBJ1-1): DVKVTQSSRYLVKRTGEKVFLECVQDMDHENMFWYRQDPGLGLRLIYFSYDVKMKEKGDIPEGYSVSREKKERFSLILESASTNQTSMYLCASSSIRENTEAFFGQGTRLTVV.

The genes are TRBV9 and TRBJ1-3, with 11 nucleotides matching TRBD1. The CDR3 is 17 amino acids. Germline values: CDR1 SGDLS, CDR2 YYNGEE. Trimming cost V 4 bases and J 2 bases; bases outside gene matches: 8. CDR3 sequence: CASSTGQGALPGNTIYF. The CDR3 region has the DNA TGTGCCAGCAGCACAGGACAGGGGGCCCTTCCTGGAAACACCATATATTTT.

The chain is built from TRBV29-1 and TRBJ1-2; D ambiguous. In germline, CDR1 is SQVTM, CDR2 ANQGSEA. The CDR3 is 10 residues long. Trimming cost V 7 bases and J 8 bases, with 11 bases left between them. DNA of the CDR3: TGCAGCGCGGAGATCGGAGGCTACACCTTC. Amino acids: CSAEIGGYTF. Supplemented by reference TRBV29-1 and TRBJ1-2, the full variable domain reads SAVISQKPSRDICQRGTSLTIQCQVDSQVTMMFWYRQQPGQSLTLIATANQGSEATYESGFVIDKFPISRPNLTFSTLTVSNMSPEDSSIYLCSAEIGGYTFGSGTRLTVV.

The chain carries TRBV6-1 and TRBJ1-6; D unclear. Germline CDR1 is MNHNS and CDR2 is SASEGT. V lost 6 bases and J 10 bases, leaving 16 bases between the germline ends. The CDR3 length is 14 residues. Here the CDR3 reads CASRREEVGSPLHF. In DNA, the CDR3 is TGTGCCAGCAGGAGAGAGGAGGTCGGGTCACCCCTCCACTTT.

The chain employs TRBV6-5 and TRBJ2-2, with 8 bases aligning to TRBD2. The CDR3 contains 14 residues. Germline lookup yields CDR1 MNHEY and CDR2 SVGAGI. The junction had 10 bases not matched to a gene; V was cut back by 8 bases and J by 8 bases. The CDR3 nucleotides read TGTGCCAGCCACCGGGCGGGGGGAGTGGGGGAGCTGTTTTTT. This codes for CASHRAGGVGELFF.

J is TRBJ1-1 and V is TRBV7-2, with no clear D. CDR1 and CDR2 from the germline V gene are SGHTA and FQGNSA. The CDR3 runs 14 residues. V lost 1 base, J lost 2 bases, and 8 bases lay in between. The CDR3 here is CASSLGQFNTEAFF. CDR3 bases: TGTGCCAGCAGCTTAGGTCAGTTTAACACTGAAGCTTTCTTT.